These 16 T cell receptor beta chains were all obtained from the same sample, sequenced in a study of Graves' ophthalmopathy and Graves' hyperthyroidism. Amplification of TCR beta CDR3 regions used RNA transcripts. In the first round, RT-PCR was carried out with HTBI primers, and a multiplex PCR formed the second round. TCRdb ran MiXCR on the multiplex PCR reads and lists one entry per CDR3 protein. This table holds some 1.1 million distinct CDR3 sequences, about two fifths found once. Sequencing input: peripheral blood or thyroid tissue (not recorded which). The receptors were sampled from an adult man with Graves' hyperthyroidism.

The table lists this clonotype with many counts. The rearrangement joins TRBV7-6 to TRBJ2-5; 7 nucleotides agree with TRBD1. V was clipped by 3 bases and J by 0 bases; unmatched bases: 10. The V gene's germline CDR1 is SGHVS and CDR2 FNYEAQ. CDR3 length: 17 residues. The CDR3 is CASSFSPLQGYQETQYF. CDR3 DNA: TGTGCCAGCAGCTTTTCCCCTCTACAGGGGTACCAAGAGACCCAGTACTTC.

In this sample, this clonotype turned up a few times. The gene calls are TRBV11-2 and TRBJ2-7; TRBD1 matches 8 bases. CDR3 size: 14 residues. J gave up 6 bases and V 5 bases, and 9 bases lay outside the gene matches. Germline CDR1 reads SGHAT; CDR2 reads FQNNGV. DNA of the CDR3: TGTGCCAGCAGCCTCCGGACAGGGTTTTCCGAGCAGTACTTC. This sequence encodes CASSLRTGFSEQYF. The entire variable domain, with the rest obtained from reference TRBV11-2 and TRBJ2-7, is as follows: EAGVAQSPRYKIIEKRQSVAFWCNPISGHATLYWYQQILGQGPKLLIQFQNNGVVDDSQLPKDRFSAERLKGVDSTLKIQPAKLEDSAVYLCASSLRTGFSEQYFGPGTRLTVT.

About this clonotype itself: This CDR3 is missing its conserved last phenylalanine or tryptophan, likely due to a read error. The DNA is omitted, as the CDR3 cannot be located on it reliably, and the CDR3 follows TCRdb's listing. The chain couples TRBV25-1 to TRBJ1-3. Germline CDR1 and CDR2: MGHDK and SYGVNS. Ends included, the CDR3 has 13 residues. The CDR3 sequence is CASSGSWTSPRNT.

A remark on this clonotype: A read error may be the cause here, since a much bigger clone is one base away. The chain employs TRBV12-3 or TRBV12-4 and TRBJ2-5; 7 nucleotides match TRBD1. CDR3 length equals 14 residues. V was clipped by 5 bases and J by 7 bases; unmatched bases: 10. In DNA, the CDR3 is TGTGCCAGCAGTCCCCCGGACAGGCCCAGGACCCAGTACTTC. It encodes CASSPPDRPRTQYF.

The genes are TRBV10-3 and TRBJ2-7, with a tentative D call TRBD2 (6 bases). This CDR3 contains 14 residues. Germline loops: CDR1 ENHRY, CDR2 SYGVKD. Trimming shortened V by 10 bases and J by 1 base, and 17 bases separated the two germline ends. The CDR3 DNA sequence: TGTGCCAGCACGGAGGGAGGTAGGTCCTACGAGCAGTACTTC. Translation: CASTEGGRSYEQYF.

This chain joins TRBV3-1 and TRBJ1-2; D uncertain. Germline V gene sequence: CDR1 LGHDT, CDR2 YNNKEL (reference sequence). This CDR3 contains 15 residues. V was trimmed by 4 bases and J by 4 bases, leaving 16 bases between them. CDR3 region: CASSPTHPRTYGYTF. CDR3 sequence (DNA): TGTGCCAGCAGCCCAACTCACCCCAGGACCTATGGCTACACCTTC.

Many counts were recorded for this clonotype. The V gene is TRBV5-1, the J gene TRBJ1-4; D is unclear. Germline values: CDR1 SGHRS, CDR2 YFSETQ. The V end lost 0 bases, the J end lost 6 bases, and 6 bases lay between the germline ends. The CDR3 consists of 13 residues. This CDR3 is CASSLARDEKLFF. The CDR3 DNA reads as TGCGCCAGCAGCTTGGCCCGAGATGAAAAACTGTTTTTT.

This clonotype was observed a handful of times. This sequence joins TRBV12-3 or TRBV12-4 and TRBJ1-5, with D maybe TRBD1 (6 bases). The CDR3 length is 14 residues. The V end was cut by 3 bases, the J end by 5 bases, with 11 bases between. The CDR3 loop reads CASSFPGEHQPQHF. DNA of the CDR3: TGTGCCAGCAGTTTCCCAGGGGAACATCAGCCCCAGCATTTT.

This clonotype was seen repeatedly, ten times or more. The CDR3 is CASSLAGTLNTEAFF. CDR3 DNA sequence: TGTGCCAGCAGCTTAGCGGGCACACTGAACACTGAAGCTTTCTTT. The chain is built from TRBV7-6 and TRBJ1-1, with D unclear. The CDR3 contains 15 residues. In germline, CDR1 is SGHVS, CDR2 FNYEAQ. V lost 0 bases, J lost 0 bases, and 8 bases lay in between. The variable domain in full, with the rest retrieved from reference TRBV7-6 and TRBJ1-1, is GAGVSQSPRYKVTKRGQDVALRCDPISGHVSLYWYRQALGQGPEFLTYFNYEAQQDKSGLPNDRFSAERPEGSISTLTIQRTEQRDSAMYRCASSLAGTLNTEAFFGQGTRLTVV.

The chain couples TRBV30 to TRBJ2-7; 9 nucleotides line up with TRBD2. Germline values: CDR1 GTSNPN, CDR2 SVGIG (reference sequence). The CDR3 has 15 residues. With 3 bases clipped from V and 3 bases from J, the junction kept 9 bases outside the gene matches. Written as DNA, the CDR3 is TGTGCCTGGAGGTGGCGGTCTAGCGGGGTCTACGAGCAGTACTTC. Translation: CAWRWRSSGVYEQYF.

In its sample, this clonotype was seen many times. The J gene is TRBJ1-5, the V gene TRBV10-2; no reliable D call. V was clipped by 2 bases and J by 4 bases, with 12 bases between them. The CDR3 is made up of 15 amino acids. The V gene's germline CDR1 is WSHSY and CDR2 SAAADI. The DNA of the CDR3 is TGCGCCAGCAGTGAGCTCGGCAGGTATAATCAGCCCCAGCATTTT. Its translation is CASSELGRYNQPQHF.

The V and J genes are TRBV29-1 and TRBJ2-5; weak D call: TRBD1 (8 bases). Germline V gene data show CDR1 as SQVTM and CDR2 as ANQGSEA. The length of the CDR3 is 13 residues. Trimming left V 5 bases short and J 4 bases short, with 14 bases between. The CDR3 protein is CSVRTGRGETQYF. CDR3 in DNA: TGCAGCGTTCGGACAGGGAGGGGAGAGACCCAGTACTTC.

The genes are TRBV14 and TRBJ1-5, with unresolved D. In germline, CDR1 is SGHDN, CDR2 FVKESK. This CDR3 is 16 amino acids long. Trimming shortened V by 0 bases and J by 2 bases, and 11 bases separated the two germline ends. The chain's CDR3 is CASSQDLGNGNQPQHF. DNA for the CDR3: TGTGCCAGCAGCCAAGATTTGGGCAACGGCAATCAGCCCCAGCATTTT.

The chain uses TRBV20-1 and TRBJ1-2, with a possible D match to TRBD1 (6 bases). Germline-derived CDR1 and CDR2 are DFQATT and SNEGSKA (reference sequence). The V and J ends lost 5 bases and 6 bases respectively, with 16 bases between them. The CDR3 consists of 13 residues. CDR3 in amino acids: CSAQWTEGDGYTF. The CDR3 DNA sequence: TGCAGTGCTCAATGGACAGAGGGGGATGGCTACACCTTC.

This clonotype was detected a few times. CDR3 DNA: TGCGCCAGCAGCCCCGGTGGTTCCTCCTACAATGAGCAGTTCTTC. As protein: CASSPGGSSYNEQFF. This chain joins TRBV5-1 and TRBJ2-1; D not certain. The V gene lost 4 bases and the J gene lost 0 bases, with 11 bases spanning the gap. There are 15 residues in the CDR3. The germline gives CDR1 SGHRS, CDR2 YFSETQ.

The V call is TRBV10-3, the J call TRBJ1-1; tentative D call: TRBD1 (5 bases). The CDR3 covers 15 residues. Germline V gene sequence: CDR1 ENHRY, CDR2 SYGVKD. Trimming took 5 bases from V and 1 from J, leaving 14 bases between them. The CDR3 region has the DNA TGTGCCATCAGTTACGACAGACGACAGAACACTGAAGCTTTCTTT. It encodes CAISYDRRQNTEAFF.